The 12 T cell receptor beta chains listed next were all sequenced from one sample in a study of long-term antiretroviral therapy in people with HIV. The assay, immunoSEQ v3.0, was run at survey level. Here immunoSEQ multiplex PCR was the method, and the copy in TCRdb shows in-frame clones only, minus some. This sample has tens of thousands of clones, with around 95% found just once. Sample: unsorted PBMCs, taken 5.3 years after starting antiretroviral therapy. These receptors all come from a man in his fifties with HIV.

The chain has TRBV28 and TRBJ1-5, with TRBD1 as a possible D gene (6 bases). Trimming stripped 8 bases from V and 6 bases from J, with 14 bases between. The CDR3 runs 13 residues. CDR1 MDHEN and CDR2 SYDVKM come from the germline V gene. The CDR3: CASVKGGGQPQHF. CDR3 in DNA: TGTGCCAGCGTCAAGGGGGGCGGTCAGCCCCAGCATTTT. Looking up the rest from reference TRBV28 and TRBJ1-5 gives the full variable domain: DVKVTQSSRYLVKRTGEKVFLECVQDMDHENMFWYRQDPGLGLRLIYFSYDVKMKEKGDIPEGYSVSREKKERFSLILESASTNQTSMYLCASVKGGGQPQHFGDGTRLSIL.

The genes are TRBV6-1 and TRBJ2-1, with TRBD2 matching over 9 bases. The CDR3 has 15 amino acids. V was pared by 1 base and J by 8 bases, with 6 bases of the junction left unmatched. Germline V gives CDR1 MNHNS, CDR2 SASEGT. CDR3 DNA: TGTGCCAGCAGTGAAGGGGCGGGGGGGCTCTATGAGCAGTTCTTC. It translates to CASSEGAGGLYEQFF.

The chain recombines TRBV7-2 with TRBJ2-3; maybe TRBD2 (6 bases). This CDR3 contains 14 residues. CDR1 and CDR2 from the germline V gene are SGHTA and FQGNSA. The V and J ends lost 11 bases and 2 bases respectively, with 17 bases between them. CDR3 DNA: TGTGCCTCCTGCGCACGGGGGAACACAGATACGCAGTATTTT. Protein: CASCARGNTDTQYF.

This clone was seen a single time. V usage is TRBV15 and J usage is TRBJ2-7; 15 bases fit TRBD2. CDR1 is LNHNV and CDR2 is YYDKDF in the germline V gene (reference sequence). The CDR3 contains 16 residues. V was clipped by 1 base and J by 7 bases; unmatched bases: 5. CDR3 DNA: TGTGCCACCAGCAGAGTGGCCGGGACTAGCGGGGGGGAGCAGTACTTC. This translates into CATSRVAGTSGGEQYF.

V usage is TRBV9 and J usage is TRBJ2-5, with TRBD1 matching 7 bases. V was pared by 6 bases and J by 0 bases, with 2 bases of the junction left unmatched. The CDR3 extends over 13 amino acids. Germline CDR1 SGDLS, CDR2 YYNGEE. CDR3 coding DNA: TGTGCCAGCACCGGGACAGACCAAGAGACCCAGTACTTC. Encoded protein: CASTGTDQETQYF.

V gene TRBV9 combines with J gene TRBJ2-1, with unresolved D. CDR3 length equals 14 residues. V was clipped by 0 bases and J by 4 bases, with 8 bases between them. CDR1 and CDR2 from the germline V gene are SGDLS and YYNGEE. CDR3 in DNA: TGTGCCAGCAGCGTAGTGGGTAGTTACAATGAGCAGTTCTTC. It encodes CASSVVGSYNEQFF.

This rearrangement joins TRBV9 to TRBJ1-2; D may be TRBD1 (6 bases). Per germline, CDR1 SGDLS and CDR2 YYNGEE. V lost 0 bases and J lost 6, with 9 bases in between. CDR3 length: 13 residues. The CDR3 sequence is CASSVGPGDGYTF. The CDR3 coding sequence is TGTGCCAGCAGCGTAGGTCCAGGGGATGGCTACACCTTC.

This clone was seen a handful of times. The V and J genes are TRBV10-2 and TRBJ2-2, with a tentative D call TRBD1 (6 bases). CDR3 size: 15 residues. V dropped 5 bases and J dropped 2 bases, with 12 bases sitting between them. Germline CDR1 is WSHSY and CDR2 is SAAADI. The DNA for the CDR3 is TGCGCCAGCAGTTCCGGGACACCTAACACCGGGGAGCTGTTTTTT. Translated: CASSSGTPNTGELFF.

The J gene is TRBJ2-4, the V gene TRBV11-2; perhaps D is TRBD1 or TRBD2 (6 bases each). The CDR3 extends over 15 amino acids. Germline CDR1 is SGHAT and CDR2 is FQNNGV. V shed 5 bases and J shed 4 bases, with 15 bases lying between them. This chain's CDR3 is CASSRLQGRKNIQYF. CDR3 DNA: TGTGCCAGCAGCCGCCTTCAGGGGAGGAAAAACATTCAGTACTTC.

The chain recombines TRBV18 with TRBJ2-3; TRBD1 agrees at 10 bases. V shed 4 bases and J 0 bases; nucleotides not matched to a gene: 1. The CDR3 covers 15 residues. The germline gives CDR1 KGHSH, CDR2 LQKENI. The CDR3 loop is CASSRTGGSTDTQYF. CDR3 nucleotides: TGTGCCAGCTCACGGACAGGGGGAAGCACAGATACGCAGTATTTT.

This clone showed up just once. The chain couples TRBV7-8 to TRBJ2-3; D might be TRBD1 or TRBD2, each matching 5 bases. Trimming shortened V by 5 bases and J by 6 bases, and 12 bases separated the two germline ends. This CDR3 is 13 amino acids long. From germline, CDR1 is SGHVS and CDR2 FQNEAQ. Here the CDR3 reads CASSIGDADTQYF. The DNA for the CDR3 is TGTGCCAGCAGCATCGGGGACGCGGATACGCAGTATTTT.

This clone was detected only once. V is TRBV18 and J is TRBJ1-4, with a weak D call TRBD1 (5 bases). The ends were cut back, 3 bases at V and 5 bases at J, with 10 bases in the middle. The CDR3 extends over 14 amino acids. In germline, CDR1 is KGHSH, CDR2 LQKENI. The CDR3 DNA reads TGTGCCAGCTCACCCGGGACTCCCAATGAAAAACTGTTTTTT. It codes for CASSPGTPNEKLFF.